Listed below are T cell receptor beta chains from one sample, sequenced in a study of T-cell reconstitution after alpha-beta-depleted transplantation in children. One entry per CDR3 protein, called by TCRdb with MiXCR from the PCR reads. The sample has about 58,000 distinct CDR3 sequences; 40% to 45% are singletons. This sample comprised PBMCs, mostly from graft donor cells, obtained 360 days after TCRalphabeta/CD19-depleted stem cell transplant. Receptors originate from a male patient younger than 18 who had a stem cell transplant for acute lymphoblastic leukemia, so the T cells may come from the graft donor. CDR3s include the opening cysteine and the closing phenylalanine or tryptophan. D genes are given only for firm matches. The size entry is marked missing in some rows and otherwise reads once, few, many or a size class.

j_gene | v_gene | d_gene | abundance | CDR3nt | CDR3aa
TRBJ2-1 | TRBV4-1 | NA | few | TGCGCCAGCAGCCCCGGGACTCAGGAGCAGTTCTTC | CASSPGTQEQFF
TRBJ2-1 | TRBV6-1 | TRBD2 | NA | TGTGCCAGTAGCGGGAGACCCTACAATGAGCAGTTCTTC | CASSGRPYNEQFF
TRBJ2-3 | TRBV7-9 | NA | NA | TGTGCCAGCAACCGACCGACAACGCGTAGCACAGATACGCAGTATTTT | CASNRPTTRSTDTQYF
TRBJ2-7 | TRBV29-1 | NA | NA | TGCAGCGTCACTTTATCCTACGAGCAGTACTTC | CSVTLSYEQYF
TRBJ2-7 | TRBV6-2/TRBV6-3 | TRBD1 | NA | TGTGCCAGCAGAGTAAAGGGCCAGGGGGTCTACGAGCAGTACTTC | CASRVKGQGVYEQYF
TRBJ1-1 | TRBV9 | NA | few | TGTGCCAGCAGCGTAGGTATGAACACTGAAGCTTTCTTT | CASSVGMNTEAFF
TRBJ2-7 | TRBV5-1 | TRBD1 | once | TGCGCCAGCAGCCCCGGGACAGAGTACGAGCAGTACTTC | CASSPGTEYEQYF
TRBJ2-1 | TRBV12-3/TRBV12-4 | NA | few | TGTGCCAGCAGTCAAACCCGGGTAGGGTCGGATGAGCAGTTCTTC | CASSQTRVGSDEQFF
TRBJ2-1 | TRBV7-9 | NA | few | TGTGCCAGCAGCCCAGACAATGAGCAGTTCTTC | CASSPDNEQFF
TRBJ2-7 | TRBV4-1 | NA | NA | TGCGCCAGCAGCCAAGGCATAGGGGCCTACGAGCAGTACTTC | CASSQGIGAYEQYF
TRBJ2-7 | TRBV6-5 | NA | NA | TGTGCCAGCAGTTTTTCCGCGGGGGCCGGGTCCTACGAGCAGTGCTTC | CASSFSAGAGSYEQCF
TRBJ2-2 | TRBV29-1 | TRBD2 | few | TGCAGCGCTACAGCGGGAGGGCCTGCCACCGGGGAGCTGTTTTTT | CSATAGGPATGELFF
TRBJ2-3 | TRBV20-1 | NA | NA | TGCAGTGCCTCAGTACCAGATACGCAGTATTTT | CSASVPDTQYF
TRBJ2-5 | TRBV5-1 | NA | NA | TGCGCCAGCAGCCCCCAGGGGTATCGAGAGACCCAGTACTTC | CASSPQGYRETQYF
TRBJ2-3 | TRBV11-2 | TRBD2 | NA | TGTGCCAGCAGCTTAATAGCGGGAGGCACAGATACGCAGTATTTT | CASSLIAGGTDTQYF
TRBJ2-3 | TRBV29-1 | TRBD2 | few | TGCAGCGTTGAAGCCCGACTAGCGGCAGATACGCAGTATTTT | CSVEARLAADTQYF
TRBJ2-5 | TRBV9 | NA | many | TGTGCCAGCAGCCCCCTCGGAGGCCAAGAGACCCAGTACTTC | CASSPLGGQETQYF
TRBJ2-7 | TRBV5-1 | TRBD1 | NA | TGCGCCAGCAGCGCGGGACAGGGGGCCTACGAGCAGTACTTC | CASSAGQGAYEQYF
TRBJ2-1 | TRBV28 | TRBD2 | NA | TGTGCCAGCGGTTCCCATAGCGGGAGTCCCTACAATGAGCAGTTCTTC | CASGSHSGSPYNEQFF
TRBJ1-5 | TRBV5-1 | TRBD1 | NA | TGCGCCAGCAGCCCGGATGGACAGGGAGGGCCCCAGCATTTT | CASSPDGQGGPQHF
TRBJ2-7 | TRBV12-3/TRBV12-4 | TRBD1 | NA | TGTGCCAGCAGTTCGGACAGGGGGCTTGCCCAATACGAGCAGTACTTC | CASSSDRGLAQYEQYF
TRBJ2-3 | TRBV15 | TRBD2 | few | TGTGCCACCAGCAGTTACGGCGGGAGAAGGGGAGATACGCAGTATTTT | CATSSYGGRRGDTQYF
TRBJ2-2 | TRBV9 | TRBD1 | NA | TGTGCCAGCAGCGTAGGGGACAGGGCCGCCGGGGAGCTGTTTTTT | CASSVGDRAAGELFF
TRBJ1-2 | TRBV9 | NA | NA | TGTGCCAGCAGTGATCAACCGGGTAACTATGGCTACACCTTC | CASSDQPGNYGYTF
TRBJ2-1 | TRBV7-7 | TRBD2 | NA | TGTGCTAGCAGCTTAGCGATTAGCGGGAGCTACAATGAGCAGTTCTTC | CASSLAISGSYNEQFF
TRBJ2-7 | TRBV27 | TRBD2 | few | TGTGCCAGCAGTTCGAGCGGGGGCTACGAGCAGTACTTC | CASSSSGGYEQYF
TRBJ2-1 | TRBV7-2 | NA | NA | TGTGCCAGCAGCTCCCGACAGGATCGAGCCTACAATGAGCAGTTCTTC | CASSSRQDRAYNEQFF
TRBJ2-1 | TRBV7-3 | NA | NA | TGTGCCAGCAGCCCCTCTGGGGACAATGAGCAGTTCTTC | CASSPSGDNEQFF
TRBJ2-1 | TRBV12-3/TRBV12-4 | TRBD2 | few | TGTGCCAGCAGGCTAGCGGGACTCTACTACAATGAGCAGTTCTTC | CASRLAGLYYNEQFF
TRBJ2-3 | TRBV12-3/TRBV12-4 | NA | NA | TGTGCCAGCACCTTCGAACACTGGAACACAGATACGCAGTATTTT | CASTFEHWNTDTQYF
TRBJ2-1 | TRBV10-3 | TRBD2 | NA | TGTGCCATCAGTTTAGCGGGGGACCGAGGGGTGCAGTTCTTC | CAISLAGDRGVQFF
TRBJ2-7 | TRBV29-1 | NA | NA | TGCAGCGTTGAAGAGGGCGGGACAGCCAACGGCGAGCAGTACTTC | CSVEEGGTANGEQYF
TRBJ2-2 | TRBV27 | NA | NA | TGTGCCAGCAGTTTATGGGCGGGACAGCGGAACACCGGGGAGCTGTTTTTT | CASSLWAGQRNTGELFF